This T cell receptor (beta chain) emerged from a study of blood T cells in healthy people across ages. The authors ran a second PCR of roughly 6 to 12 cycles using a sample-barcoded 5' primer and a J-beta primer mix. TCRdb fed the 5' RACE reads into MiXCR, producing one record per CDR3 protein. The sample gives some 640,000 distinct CDR3 sequences, about half of which show up once; approximately 32% is in the top ten. After removal of 3 bases from V and 8 bases from J, the junction contained 6 bases not matched to a gene. The V gene's germline CDR1 is ENHRY and CDR2 SYGVKD. CDR3 length: 15 residues. The sequence was collected from a woman in her sixties or seventies in good health. V is TRBV10-3 and J is TRBJ2-1; 11 bases line up with TRBD2. What was sequenced was blood. CDR3 in amino acids: CAISDSLAGADEQFF. In nucleotides, the CDR3 is TGTGCCATCAGTGATTCACTAGCGGGAGCCGATGAGCAGTTCTTC.